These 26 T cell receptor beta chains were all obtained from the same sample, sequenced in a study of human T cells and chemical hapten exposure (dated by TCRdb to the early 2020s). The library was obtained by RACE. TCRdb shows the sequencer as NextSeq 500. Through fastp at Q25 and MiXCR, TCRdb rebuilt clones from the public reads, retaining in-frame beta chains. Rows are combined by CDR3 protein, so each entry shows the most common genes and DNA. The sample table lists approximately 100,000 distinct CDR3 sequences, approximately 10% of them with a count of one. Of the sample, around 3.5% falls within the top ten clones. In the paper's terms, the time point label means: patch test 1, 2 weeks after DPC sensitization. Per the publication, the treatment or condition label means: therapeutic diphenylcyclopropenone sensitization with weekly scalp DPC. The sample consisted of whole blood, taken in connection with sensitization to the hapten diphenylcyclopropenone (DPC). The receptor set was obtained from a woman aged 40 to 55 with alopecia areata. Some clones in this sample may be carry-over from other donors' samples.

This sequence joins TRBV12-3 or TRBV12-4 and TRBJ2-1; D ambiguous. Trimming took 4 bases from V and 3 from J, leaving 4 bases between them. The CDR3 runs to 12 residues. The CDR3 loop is CASSSYYNEQFF. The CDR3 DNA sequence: TGTGCCAGCAGTTCTTACTACAATGAGCAGTTCTTC.

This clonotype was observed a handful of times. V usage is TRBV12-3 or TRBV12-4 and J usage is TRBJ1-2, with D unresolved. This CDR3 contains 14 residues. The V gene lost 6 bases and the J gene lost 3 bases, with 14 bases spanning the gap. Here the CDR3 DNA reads TGTGCCAGCAGCCCGGTCGCGGGAGACTATGGCTACACCTTC. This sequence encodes CASSPVAGDYGYTF.

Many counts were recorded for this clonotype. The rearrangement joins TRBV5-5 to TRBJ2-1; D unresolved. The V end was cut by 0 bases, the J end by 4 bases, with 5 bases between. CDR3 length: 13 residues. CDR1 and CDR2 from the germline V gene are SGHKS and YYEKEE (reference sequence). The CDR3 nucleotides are TGTGCCAGCAGCTTGGACGGTTACAATGAGCAGTTCTTC. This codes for CASSLDGYNEQFF.

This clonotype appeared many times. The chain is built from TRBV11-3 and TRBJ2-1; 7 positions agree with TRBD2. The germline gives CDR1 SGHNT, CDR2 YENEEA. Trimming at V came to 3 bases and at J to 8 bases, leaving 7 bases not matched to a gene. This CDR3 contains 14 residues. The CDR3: CASSLGGSGYEQFF. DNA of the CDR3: TGTGCCAGCAGCTTGGGGGGGTCGGGTTATGAGCAGTTCTTC.

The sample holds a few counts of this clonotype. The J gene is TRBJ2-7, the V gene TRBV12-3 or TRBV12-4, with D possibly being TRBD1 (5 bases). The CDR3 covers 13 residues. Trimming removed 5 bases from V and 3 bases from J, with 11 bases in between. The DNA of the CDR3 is TGTGCCAGCAGTGCCCGACAGTTCTACGAGCAGTACTTC. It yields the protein CASSARQFYEQYF.

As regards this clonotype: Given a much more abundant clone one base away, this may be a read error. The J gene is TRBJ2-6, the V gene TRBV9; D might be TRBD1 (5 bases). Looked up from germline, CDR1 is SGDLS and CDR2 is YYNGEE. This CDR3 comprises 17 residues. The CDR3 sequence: CASSIDSVNSGTNVLTF. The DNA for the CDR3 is TGTGCCAGCAGCATCGACAGTGTAAACTCTGGGACCAACGTCCTGACTTTC.

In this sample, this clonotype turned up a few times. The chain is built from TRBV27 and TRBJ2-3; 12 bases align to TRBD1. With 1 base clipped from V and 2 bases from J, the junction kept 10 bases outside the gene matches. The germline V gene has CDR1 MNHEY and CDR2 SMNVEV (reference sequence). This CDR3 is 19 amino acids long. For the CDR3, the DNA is TGTGCCAGCAGTTTATGGGAACTAGGGACAGGGGGCATCACAGATACGCAGTATTTT. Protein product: CASSLWELGTGGITDTQYF.

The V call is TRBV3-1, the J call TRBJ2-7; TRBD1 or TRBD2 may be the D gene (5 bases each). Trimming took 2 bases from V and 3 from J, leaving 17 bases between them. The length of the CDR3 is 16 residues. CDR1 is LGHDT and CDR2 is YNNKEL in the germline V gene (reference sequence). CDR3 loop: CASSQRWQGRDYEQYF. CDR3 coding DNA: TGTGCCAGCAGCCAAAGATGGCAGGGACGCGACTACGAGCAGTACTTC.

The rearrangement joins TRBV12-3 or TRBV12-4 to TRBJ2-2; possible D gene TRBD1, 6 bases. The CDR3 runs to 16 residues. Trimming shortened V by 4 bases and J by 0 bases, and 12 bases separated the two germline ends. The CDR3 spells CASSSPGVTNTGELFF. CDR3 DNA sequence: TGTGCCAGCAGTTCCCCAGGGGTCACGAACACCGGGGAGCTGTTTTTT.

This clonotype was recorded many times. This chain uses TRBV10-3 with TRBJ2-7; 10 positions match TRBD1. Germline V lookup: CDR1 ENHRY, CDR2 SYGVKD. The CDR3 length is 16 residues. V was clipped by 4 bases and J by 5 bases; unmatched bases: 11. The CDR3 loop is CAISVAPGTGVHEQYF. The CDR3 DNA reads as TGTGCCATCAGTGTCGCCCCCGGGACAGGGGTCCACGAGCAGTACTTC.

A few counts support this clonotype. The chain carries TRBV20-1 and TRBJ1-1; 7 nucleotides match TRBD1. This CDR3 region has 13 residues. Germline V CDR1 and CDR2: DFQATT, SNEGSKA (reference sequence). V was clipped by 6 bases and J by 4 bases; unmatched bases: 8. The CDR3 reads CSAADRDITEAFF. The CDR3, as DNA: TGCAGTGCCGCAGACAGGGACATCACTGAAGCTTTCTTT.

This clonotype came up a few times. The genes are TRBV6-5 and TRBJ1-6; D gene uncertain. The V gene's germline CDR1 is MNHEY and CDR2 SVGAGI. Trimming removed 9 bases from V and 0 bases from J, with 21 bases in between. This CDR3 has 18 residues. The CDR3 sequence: CARSELKTVRSYNSPLHF. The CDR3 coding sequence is TGTGCCAGATCCGAACTTAAAACAGTTCGCTCCTATAATTCACCCCTCCACTTT.

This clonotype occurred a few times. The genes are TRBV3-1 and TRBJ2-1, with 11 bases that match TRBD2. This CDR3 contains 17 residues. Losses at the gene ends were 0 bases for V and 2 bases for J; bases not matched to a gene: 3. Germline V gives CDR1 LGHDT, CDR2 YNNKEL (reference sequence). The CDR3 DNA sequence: TGTGCCAGCAGCCAAGAGGATAGCGGGAGGGCCTACAATGAGCAGTTCTTC. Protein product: CASSQEDSGRAYNEQFF.

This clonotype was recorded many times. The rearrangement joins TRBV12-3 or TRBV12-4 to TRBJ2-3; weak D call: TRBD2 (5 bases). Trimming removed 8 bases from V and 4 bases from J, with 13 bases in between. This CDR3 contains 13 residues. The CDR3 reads CASGRLASDTQYF. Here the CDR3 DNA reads TGTGCCAGCGGGCGGCTAGCCTCAGATACGCAGTATTTT.

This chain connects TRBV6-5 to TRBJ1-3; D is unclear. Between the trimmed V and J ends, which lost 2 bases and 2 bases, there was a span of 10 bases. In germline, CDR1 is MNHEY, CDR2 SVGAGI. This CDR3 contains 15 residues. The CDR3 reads CASSYQRDAGNTIYF. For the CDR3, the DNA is TGTGCCAGCAGTTACCAGCGGGATGCTGGAAACACCATATATTTT.

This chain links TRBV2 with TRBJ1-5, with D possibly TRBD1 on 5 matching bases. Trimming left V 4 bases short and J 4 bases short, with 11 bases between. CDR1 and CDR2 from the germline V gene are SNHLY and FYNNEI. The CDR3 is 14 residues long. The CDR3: CASSGQGHNQPQHF. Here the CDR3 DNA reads TGTGCCAGCAGTGGGCAGGGTCATAATCAGCCCCAGCATTTT.

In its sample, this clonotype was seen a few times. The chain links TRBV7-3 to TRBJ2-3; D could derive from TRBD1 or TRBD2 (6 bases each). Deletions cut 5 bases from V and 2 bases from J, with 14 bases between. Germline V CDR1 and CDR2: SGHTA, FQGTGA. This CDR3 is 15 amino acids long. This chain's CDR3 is CASSEQGGDTDTQYF. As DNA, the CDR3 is TGTGCCAGCAGCGAACAGGGAGGCGACACAGATACGCAGTATTTT.

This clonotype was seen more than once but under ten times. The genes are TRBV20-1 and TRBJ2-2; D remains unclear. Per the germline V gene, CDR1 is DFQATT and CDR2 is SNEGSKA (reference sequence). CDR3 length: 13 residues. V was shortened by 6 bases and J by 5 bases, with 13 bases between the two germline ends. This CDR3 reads CSANAAVTGELFF. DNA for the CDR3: TGCAGTGCCAATGCGGCTGTGACCGGGGAGCTGTTTTTT.

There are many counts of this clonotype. This chain's CDR3 is CATSDTRDSSYEQYF. CDR3 coding DNA: TGTGCCACCAGTGATACCCGGGACAGCTCCTACGAGCAGTACTTC. The chain links TRBV24-1 to TRBJ2-7; 7 positions match TRBD1. Trimming took 3 bases from V and 0 from J; bases not matched to a gene: 4. The V gene's germline CDR1 is KGHDR and CDR2 SFDVKD. The CDR3 runs 15 residues.

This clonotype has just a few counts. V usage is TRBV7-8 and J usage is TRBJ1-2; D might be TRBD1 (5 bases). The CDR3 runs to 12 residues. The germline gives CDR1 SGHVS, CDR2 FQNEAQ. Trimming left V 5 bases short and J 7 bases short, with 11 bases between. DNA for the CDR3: TGTGCCAGCAGCCTATCAGGGTTTGGCTACACCTTC. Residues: CASSLSGFGYTF.

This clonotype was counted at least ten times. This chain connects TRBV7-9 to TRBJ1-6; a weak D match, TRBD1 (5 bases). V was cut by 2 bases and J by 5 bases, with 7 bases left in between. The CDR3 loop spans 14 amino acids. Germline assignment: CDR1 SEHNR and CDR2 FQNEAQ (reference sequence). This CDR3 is CASSLIQDNSPLHF. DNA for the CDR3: TGTGCCAGCAGCTTAATACAGGATAATTCACCCCTCCACTTT.

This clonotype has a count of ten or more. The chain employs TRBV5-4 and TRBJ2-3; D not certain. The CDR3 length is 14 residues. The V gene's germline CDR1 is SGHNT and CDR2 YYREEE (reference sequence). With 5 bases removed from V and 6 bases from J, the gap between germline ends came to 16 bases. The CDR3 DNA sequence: TGTGCCAGCAGTTCGCACCCCGCCGGTGATACGCAGTATTTT. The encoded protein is CASSSHPAGDTQYF.

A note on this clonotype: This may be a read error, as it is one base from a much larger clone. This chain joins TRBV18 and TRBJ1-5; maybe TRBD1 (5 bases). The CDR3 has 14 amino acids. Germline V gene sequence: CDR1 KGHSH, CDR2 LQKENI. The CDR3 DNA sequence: TGTGCCAGCTCACGACAGAATAGCAATCATCCCCAGCATTTT. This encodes CASSRQNSNHPQHF.

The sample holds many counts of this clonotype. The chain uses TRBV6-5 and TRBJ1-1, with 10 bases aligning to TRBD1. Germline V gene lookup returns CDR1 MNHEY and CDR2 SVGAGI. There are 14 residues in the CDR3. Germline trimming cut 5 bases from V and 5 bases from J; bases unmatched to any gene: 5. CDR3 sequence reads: CASSLTGGPTEAFF. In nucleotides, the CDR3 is TGTGCCAGCAGTCTGACAGGGGGCCCTACTGAAGCTTTCTTT.

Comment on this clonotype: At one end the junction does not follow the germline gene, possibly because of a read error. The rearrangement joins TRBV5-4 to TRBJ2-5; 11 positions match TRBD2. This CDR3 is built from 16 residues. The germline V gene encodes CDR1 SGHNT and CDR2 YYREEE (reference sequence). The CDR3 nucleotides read TGTGCCAGCAGCTTGGCCCCTCTAGCGGGAGGCGAGACCCGGTACTTC. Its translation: CASSLAPLAGGETRYF.

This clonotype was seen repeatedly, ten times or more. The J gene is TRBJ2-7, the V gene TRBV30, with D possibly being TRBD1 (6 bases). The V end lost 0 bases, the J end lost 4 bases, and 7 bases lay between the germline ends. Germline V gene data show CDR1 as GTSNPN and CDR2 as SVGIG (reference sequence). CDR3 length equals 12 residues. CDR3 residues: CAWSVGGYEQYF. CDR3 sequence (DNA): TGTGCCTGGAGTGTAGGGGGATACGAGCAGTACTTC.